One sample yielded the 5 T cell receptor beta chains listed below, sequenced in a study of cytomegalovirus exposure and HLA in healthy donors. Measured with immunoSEQ multiplex PCR; TCRdb has only the in-frame clones, and not every one. The sample holds 250,000 to 350,000 clones, roughly 90% seen once. Source material: PBMCs. The receptors derive from a woman under 30 in good health and CMV-seronegative.

The chain joins TRBV5-1 to TRBJ1-4, with TRBD1 identical over 7 bases. Germline V gene sequence: CDR1 SGHRS, CDR2 YFSETQ. The CDR3 is 14 residues long. V lost 0 bases, J lost 8 bases, and 4 bases stayed unmatched. CDR3 sequence: CASSLGQGGEKLFF. The CDR3 coding sequence is TGCGCCAGCAGCTTGGGACAGGGAGGCGAAAAACTGTTTTTT. The full variable domain, in which reference TRBV5-1 and TRBJ1-4 provide the parts outside the CDR3, is KAGVTQTPRYLIKTRGQQVTLSCSPISGHRSVSWYQQTPGQGLQFLFEYFSETQRNKGNFPGRFSGRQFSNSRSEMNVSTLELGDSALYLCASSLGQGGEKLFFGSGTQLSVL.

The genes are TRBV2 and TRBJ2-1; 7 nucleotides agree with TRBD1. Germline V gene sequence: CDR1 SNHLY, CDR2 FYNNEI. The CDR3 covers 13 residues. V dropped 6 bases and J dropped 8; count of bases not matched to a gene: 7. The CDR3 loop is CASRRQGGHEQFF. The CDR3 DNA sequence: TGTGCCAGCAGGAGACAGGGTGGACATGAGCAGTTCTTC. Using reference TRBV2 and TRBJ2-1 for the parts outside the CDR3, the full variable domain is EPEVTQTPSHQVTQMGQEVILRCVPISNHLYFYWYRQILGQKVEFLVSFYNNEISEKSEIFDDQFSVERPDGSNFTLKIRSTKLEDSAMYFCASRRQGGHEQFFGPGTRLTVL.

This clone was seen at least ten times. The chain links TRBV25-1 to TRBJ2-1; 11 bases map to TRBD1. V shed 2 bases and J 9 bases; nucleotides not matched to a gene: 9. CDR3 length equals 16 residues. In germline, CDR1 is MGHDK, CDR2 SYGVNS. The CDR3 here is CASSEQGTGGNGEQFF. CDR3 nucleotide sequence: TGTGCCAGCAGTGAACAGGGGACAGGGGGTAACGGTGAGCAGTTCTTC.

This chain connects TRBV18 to TRBJ2-3, with 13 nucleotides matching TRBD2. Germline V gene sequence: CDR1 KGHSH, CDR2 LQKENI. Germline trimming cut 6 bases from V and 4 bases from J; bases unmatched to any gene: 10. This CDR3 is 17 amino acids long. In DNA, the CDR3 is TGTGCCAGCTCGCAACTAGCGGGAGGGCTGGGCGCAGATACGCAGTATTTT. Its protein product is CASSQLAGGLGADTQYF.

V and J are TRBV5-1 and TRBJ2-3, with 8 bases identical to TRBD2. This CDR3 contains 15 residues. CDR1 and CDR2 (germline): SGHRS, YFSETQ. The ends lost 5 bases at V and 2 bases at J; junction bases unmatched: 7. The CDR3 protein is CASRESGSFTDTQYF. The CDR3 nucleotides read TGCGCCAGCAGAGAAAGCGGGAGTTTCACAGATACGCAGTATTTT.